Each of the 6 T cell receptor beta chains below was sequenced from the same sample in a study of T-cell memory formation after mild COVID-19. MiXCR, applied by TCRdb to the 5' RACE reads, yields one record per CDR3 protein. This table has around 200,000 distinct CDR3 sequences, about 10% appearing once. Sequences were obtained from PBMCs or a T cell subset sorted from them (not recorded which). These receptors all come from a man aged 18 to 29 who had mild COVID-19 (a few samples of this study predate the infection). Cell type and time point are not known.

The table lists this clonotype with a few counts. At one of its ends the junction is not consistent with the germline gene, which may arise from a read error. CDR3 nucleotides: TGTGCCAGCAGGTCGGGGGGTGGCACAGATACGCTGTATTTT. Translated: CASRSGGGTDTLYF. This chain links TRBV28 with TRBJ2-3; TRBD2 agrees at 7 bases. The length of the CDR3 is 14 residues. CDR1 MDHEN and CDR2 SYDVKM come from the germline V gene. The whole variable domain, remainder taken from reference TRBV28 and TRBJ2-3, is DVKVTQSSRYLVKRTGEKVFLECVQDMDHENMFWYRQDPGLGLRLIYFSYDVKMKEKGDIPEGYSVSREKKERFSLILESASTNQTSMYLCASRSGGGTDTLYFGPGTRLTVL.

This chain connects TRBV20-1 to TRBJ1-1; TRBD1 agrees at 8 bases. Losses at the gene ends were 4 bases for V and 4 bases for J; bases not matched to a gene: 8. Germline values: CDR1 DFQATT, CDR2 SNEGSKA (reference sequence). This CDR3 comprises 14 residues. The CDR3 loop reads CSATIRGLGTEAFF. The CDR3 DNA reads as TGCAGTGCTACGATCAGGGGGCTGGGCACTGAAGCTTTCTTT.

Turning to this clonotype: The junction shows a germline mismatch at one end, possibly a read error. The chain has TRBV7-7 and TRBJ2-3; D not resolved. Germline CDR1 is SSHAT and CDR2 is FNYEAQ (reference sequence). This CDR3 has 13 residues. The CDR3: CASSFTATDTQYF. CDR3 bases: TGTGCTAGCAGCTTTACTGCCACAGATACGCAGTATTTT.

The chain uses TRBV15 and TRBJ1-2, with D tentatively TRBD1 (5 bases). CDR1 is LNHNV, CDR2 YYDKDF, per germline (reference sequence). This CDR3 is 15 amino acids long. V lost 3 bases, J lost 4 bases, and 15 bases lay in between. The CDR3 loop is CATSRGKDSPYGYTF. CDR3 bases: TGTGCCACCAGCAGGGGGAAAGACAGCCCCTATGGCTACACCTTC.

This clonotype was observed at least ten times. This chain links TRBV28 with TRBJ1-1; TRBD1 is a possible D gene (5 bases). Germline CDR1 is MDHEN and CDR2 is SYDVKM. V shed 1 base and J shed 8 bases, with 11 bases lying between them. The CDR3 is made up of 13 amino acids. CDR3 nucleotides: TGTGCCAGCAGTTTATCCCGCGGGGGGGAAGCTTTCTTT. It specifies CASSLSRGGEAFF.

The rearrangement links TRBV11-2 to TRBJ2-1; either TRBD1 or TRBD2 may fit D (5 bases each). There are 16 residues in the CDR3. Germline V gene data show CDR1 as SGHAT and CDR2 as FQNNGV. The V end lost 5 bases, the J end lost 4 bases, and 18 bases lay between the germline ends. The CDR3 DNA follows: TGTGCCAGCAGCCTGCTCCGGGACGCCGTTTACAATGAGCAGTTCTTC. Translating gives CASSLLRDAVYNEQFF.